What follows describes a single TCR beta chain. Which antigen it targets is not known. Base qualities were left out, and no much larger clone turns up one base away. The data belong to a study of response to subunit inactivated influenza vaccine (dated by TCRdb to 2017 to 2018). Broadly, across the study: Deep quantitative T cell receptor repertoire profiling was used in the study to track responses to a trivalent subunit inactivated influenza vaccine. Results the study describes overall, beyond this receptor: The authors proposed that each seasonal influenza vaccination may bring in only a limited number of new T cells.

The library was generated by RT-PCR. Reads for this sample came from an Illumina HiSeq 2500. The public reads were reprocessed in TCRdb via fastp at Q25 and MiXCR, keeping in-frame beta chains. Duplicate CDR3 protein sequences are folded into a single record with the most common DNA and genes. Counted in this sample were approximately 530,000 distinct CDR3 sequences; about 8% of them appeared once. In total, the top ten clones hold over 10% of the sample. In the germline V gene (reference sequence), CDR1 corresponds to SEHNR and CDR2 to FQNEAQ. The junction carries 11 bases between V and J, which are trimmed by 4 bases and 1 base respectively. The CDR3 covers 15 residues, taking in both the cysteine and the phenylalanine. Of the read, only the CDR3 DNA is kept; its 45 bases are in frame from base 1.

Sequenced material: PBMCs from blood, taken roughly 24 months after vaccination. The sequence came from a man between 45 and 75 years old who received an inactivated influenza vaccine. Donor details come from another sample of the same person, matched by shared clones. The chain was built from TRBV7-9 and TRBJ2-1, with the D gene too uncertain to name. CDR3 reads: CASSSVGWSYNEQFF. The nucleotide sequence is TGTGCCAGCAGCTCCGTCGGCTGGTCCTACAATGAGCAGTTCTTC.